This T cell receptor beta chain stems from a study of OX40 agonist ivuxolimab in advanced cancers. Study as a whole: As their treatment, patients were administered ivuxolimab, an agonistic anti-OX40 (CD134) antibody.

This clone appeared a single time. Only in-frame clones appear in the TCRdb table, and some are missing; sequencing was by immunoSEQ multiplex PCR. The table shows 37,000 or so clones, with around four fifths occurring only once. V lost 4 bases and J lost 4; bases outside the gene matches: 2. The CDR3 is made up of 14 amino acids. CDR1 and CDR2 (germline): SGHRS, YFSETQ. The input for sequencing was CD4+ or CD8+ T cells sorted from blood, taken in a trial of the OX40 agonist ivuxolimab. The chain joins TRBV5-1 to TRBJ2-5; 12 nucleotides match TRBD1. The clonotype comes from an adult with an advanced solid tumor such as melanoma, head and neck, liver or kidney cancer. In nucleotides, the CDR3 is TGCGCCAGCAGCCGGGACAGGGGGCGAGAGACCCAGTACTTC. As protein: CASSRDRGRETQYF.